This T cell receptor (beta chain) originates from a study of shared clonotypes between healthy human individuals. Findings of the study overall: Shared across a handful of donors were about 4.6% of the naive CD4 clonotypes. Naive subsets usually exceeded memory subsets in estimated richness. Rarefaction curves obtained for sorted subsets showed sequencing incomplete despite large depth.

Profiling relied on immunoSEQ multiplex PCR, and the TCRdb table lists in-frame clones only, not all of them. In the table there are 300,000 or so clones, around two thirds of which are singletons. Germline CDR1 reads SGHKS; CDR2 reads YYEKEE (reference sequence). This CDR3 comprises 14 residues. Trimming pared 1 base from V and 8 bases from J, leaving 13 bases between. With respect to this clone: Its antigen is not known.

Caucasian adults residing in Nashville, Tennessee made up all the donors. This TCR came from a man aged 30 to 39 in good health. The sample was memory CD4+ T cells sorted from blood. Subset here: CD45RA-negative fraction. This chain uses TRBV5-5 with TRBJ1-5; D unclear. CDR3 nucleotide sequence: TGTGCCAGCAGCTTGTTAGGGTTGGTAGAGCCCCAGCATTTT. This sequence encodes CASSLLGLVEPQHF.